The rows below give T cell receptor beta chains drawn from one sample of a study of somatic mutations in cytotoxic T cells in rheumatoid arthritis. TCRdb's table, derived via immunoSEQ multiplex PCR, lists solely in-frame clones and lacks some. The sample contains 20,000 or so clones, less than 85% of which appear only once. Sequenced: CD8+ T cells sorted from blood. Receptors were obtained from a woman aged 40-49 years with rheumatoid arthritis. The CDR3 runs from the conserved cysteine through the conserved F or W. Each record gives: D gene, J gene, V gene, clone size, CDR3 DNA, CDR3 protein. D genes are given only for firm matches. Size is stated for part of the rows, as once, few or many counts, or as a class when the clone is expanded.

TRBD2,TRBJ2-1,TRBV13,-,TGTGCCAGCAGCTTAGTGACGGCGGGAGGTAGGAATGAGCAGTTCTTC,CASSLVTAGGRNEQFF
-,TRBJ2-3,TRBV6-4,-,TGTGCCAGCAGCTCGGGACTTTCTAGCACAGATACGCAGTATTTT,CASSSGLSSTDTQYF
-,TRBJ2-7,TRBV19,-,TGTGCCAGTAGTATCGTGGGGGAGGTTCGAGGTATATCCTACGAGCAGTACTTC,CASSIVGEVRGISYEQYF
-,TRBJ2-7,TRBV6-1,once,TGTGCCAGCCTGGACACCCCCTACGAGCAGTACTTC,CASLDTPYEQYF
TRBD2,TRBJ2-5,TRBV27,-,TGTGCCAGCAGTTCTAGACTAGCGGGAGGGCCCCAAGAGACCCAGTACTTC,CASSSRLAGGPQETQYF
-,TRBJ2-3,TRBV4-1,-,TGCGCCAGCAGCCACGGGGTAGGTGCAGATACGCAGTATTTT,CASSHGVGADTQYF
TRBD2,TRBJ2-3,TRBV15,-,TGTGCCACCAGCAGAATTAAACTAGCGGCTAGCACAGATACGCAGTATTTT,CATSRIKLAASTDTQYF
TRBD2,TRBJ2-1,TRBV18,-,TGTGCCAGCTCACCGCCACTAGCGGGGGTCTACAATGAGCAGTTCTTC,CASSPPLAGVYNEQFF
TRBD1,TRBJ1-2,TRBV7-9,-,TGTGCCAGCAGCGCTACCGGGACAGGGAACGGGGGTGGCTACACCTTC,CASSATGTGNGGGYTF
-,TRBJ1-2,TRBV6-5,few,TGTGCCAGCAGTATAGGTCCCGCGGAGGATGGCTACACCTTC,CASSIGPAEDGYTF
TRBD2,TRBJ2-3,TRBV19,once,TGTGCCAGTAGTATCAGCGGGGGGGCCTCGGATTTT,CASSISGGASDF
-,TRBJ2-4,TRBV14,once,TGTGCCAGCAGCCAGGCCTTGAGGGACATTCAGTACTTC,CASSQALRDIQYF
-,TRBJ2-1,TRBV6-5,-,TGTGCCAGCAGTTACGGAGCGCCGGTCCCCAATGAGCAGTTCTTC,CASSYGAPVPNEQFF
-,TRBJ1-1,TRBV5-1,-,TGCGCCAGCAGCCCGATGGACAGTACGAACACTGAAGCTTTCTTT,CASSPMDSTNTEAFF
-,TRBJ1-5,TRBV4-2,-,TGTGCCAGCAGCCAAGTTTTTAGCGGGGGTAACAATCAGCCCCAGCATTTT,CASSQVFSGGNNQPQHF
-,TRBJ2-7,TRBV6-4,once,TGTGCCAGCAGTGCGCTAGCGCCGAACTACGAGCAGTACTTC,CASSALAPNYEQYF
-,TRBJ1-4,TRBV2,-,TGTGCCAGCAGTATAGGGGGAATTGGGGAAAAACTGTTTTTT,CASSIGGIGEKLFF
-,TRBJ1-3,TRBV12-5,-,TGTGCTAGTGGTTCCCTCGAGGGCACCATATATTTT,CASGSLEGTIYF
TRBD1,TRBJ2-7,TRBV5-1,-,TGCGCCAGCAGCTTGGGGCGGGACAGGGTCTACTACGAGCAGTACTTC,CASSLGRDRVYYEQYF
TRBD2,TRBJ2-2,TRBV29-1,once,TGCAGCGTTGAAATACTAGCGGGGGGCGGGTCCGGGGAGCTGTTTTTT,CSVEILAGGGSGELFF
TRBD2,TRBJ2-5,TRBV12-5,-,TGTGCTAGTGGGAACGCGGGGGAGTTTCAAGAGACCCAGTACTTC,CASGNAGEFQETQYF
TRBD2,TRBJ2-7,TRBV7-6,-,TGTGCCAGCAGCTCCACCGGGACTAGCGGCGCCCAGCAGTACTTC,CASSSTGTSGAQQYF
-,TRBJ1-1,TRBV19,-,TGTGCCAGTAGTATAATCCCGGGAGACACTGAAGCTTTCTTT,CASSIIPGDTEAFF
-,TRBJ1-1,TRBV27,-,TGTGCCAGCAGCATAGTCCAGCGGGCTGAAGCTTTCTTT,CASSIVQRAEAFF
-,TRBJ2-4,TRBV2,-,TGTGCCAGCAGTGTATTCGACGGGGGAAACATTCAGTACTTC,CASSVFDGGNIQYF
-,TRBJ1-2,TRBV5-5,once,TGTGCCAGCAGCTTGCTGGGCAAGCTTGATGTAAGTGGCTACACCTTC,CASSLLGKLDVSGYTF
-,TRBJ2-7,TRBV7-6,-,TGTGCCAGCAGCTTAACAGGAAGGCTTGCGTCCGCCTACGAGCAGTACTTC,CASSLTGRLASAYEQYF
TRBD1,TRBJ2-7,TRBV19,-,TGTGCCAGTAGTCCCGGACAGGGAGGCTACGAGCAGTACTTC,CASSPGQGGYEQYF
-,TRBJ1-2,TRBV5-1,-,TGCGCCAGCAGCTTGGGCAGTCAAAGCTATGGCTACACCTTC,CASSLGSQSYGYTF
TRBD2,TRBJ2-2,TRBV11-2,-,TGTGCCAGCAGCTCCTGGACTAGCGGGATTGGCACCGGGGAGCTGTTTTTT,CASSSWTSGIGTGELFF
TRBD1,TRBJ1-3,TRBV9,-,TGTGCCAGCAGCGTAGGAGGGACAGGGGTAAACACCATATATTTT,CASSVGGTGVNTIYF
-,TRBJ1-1,TRBV14,-,TGTGCCAGCAGCCACGCCAGGGGCGTGAACACTGAAGCTTTCTTT,CASSHARGVNTEAFF
-,TRBJ2-5,TRBV6-5,-,TGTGCCAGCAGGGCAGGAGAGACCCAGTACTTC,CASRAGETQYF
TRBD1,TRBJ2-1,TRBV2,-,TGTGCCTCCGACGGCGGACAGGGGCCAGGTGAGCAGTTCTTC,CASDGGQGPGEQFF
-,TRBJ1-2,TRBV5-5,-,TGTGCCAGCAGCTTGCCGGCGGGGAGCTATGGCTACACCTTC,CASSLPAGSYGYTF
TRBD2,TRBJ2-1,TRBV18,-,TGTGCCAGCTCACCAGGAGGGTTGAGCGGGGTTACCTACAATGAGCAGTTCTTC,CASSPGGLSGVTYNEQFF
TRBD2,TRBJ2-7,TRBV2,-,TGTGCCAGCAGTGGGACTAGCGGGGGGGCCGCCTACGAGCAGTACTTC,CASSGTSGGAAYEQYF
-,TRBJ2-5,TRBV7-9,-,TGTGCCAGCAGCCATGGGGAGGCCCCCCTACAAGAGACCCAGTACTTC,CASSHGEAPLQETQYF
-,TRBJ2-1,TRBV6-4,-,TGTGCCAGCAGTGACACGCTTCGGAGGGATCAGCGTGAGCAGTTCTTC,CASSDTLRRDQREQFF
TRBD1,TRBJ1-1,TRBV29-1,-,TGCAGCGTCCCGGGACAGGGGGGGCACACTGAAGCTTTCTTT,CSVPGQGGHTEAFF
TRBD2,TRBJ2-2,TRBV7-8,-,TGTGCGGAAGGAGGCGGCGGGAGGGCCGGGGAGCTGTTTTTT,CAEGGGGRAGELFF
-,TRBJ2-2,TRBV19,once,TGTGCCAGTAGTATGGGACAAGGCACCGGGGAGCTGTTTTTT,CASSMGQGTGELFF
-,TRBJ1-2,TRBV6-5,-,TGTGCCAGCAGTTACTCGGGAGGAGATGGCTACACCTTC,CASSYSGGDGYTF
TRBD2,TRBJ2-1,TRBV2,-,TGTGCCAGCAGTGCCTTATTCGCGGGAGTAGGGAATGAGCAGTTCTTC,CASSALFAGVGNEQFF
-,TRBJ2-7,TRBV27,-,TGTGCCAGCAGTTTACGTGGCACCACCCCCTACGAGCAGTACTTC,CASSLRGTTPYEQYF
-,TRBJ1-2,TRBV5-6,-,TGTGCCAGCAGCTTAGGTAACGGGGGGCTACGCTATGGCTACACCTTC,CASSLGNGGLRYGYTF
-,TRBJ1-1,TRBV7-9,few,TGTGCCAGCAGCCCTCCTCTTAGTACGAACACTGAAGCTTTCTTT,CASSPPLSTNTEAFF